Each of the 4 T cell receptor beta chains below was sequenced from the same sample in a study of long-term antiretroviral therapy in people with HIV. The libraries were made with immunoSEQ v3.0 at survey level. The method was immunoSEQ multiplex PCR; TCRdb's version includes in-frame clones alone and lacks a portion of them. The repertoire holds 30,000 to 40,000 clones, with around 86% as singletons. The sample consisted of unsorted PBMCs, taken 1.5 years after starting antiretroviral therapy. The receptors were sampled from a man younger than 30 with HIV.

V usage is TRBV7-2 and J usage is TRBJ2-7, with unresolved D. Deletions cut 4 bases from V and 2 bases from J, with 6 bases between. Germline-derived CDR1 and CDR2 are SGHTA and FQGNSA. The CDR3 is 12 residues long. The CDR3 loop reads CASSSSPYEQYF. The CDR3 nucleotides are TGTGCCAGCAGCTCATCACCCTACGAGCAGTACTTC.

The CDR3 is CASSLALAGSPSYNEQFF. CDR3 nucleotides: TGTGCCAGCAGCTTGGCATTAGCGGGATCCCCTTCATACAATGAGCAGTTCTTC. V usage is TRBV5-4 and J usage is TRBJ2-1, with 8 bases matching TRBD2. Germline V gives CDR1 SGHNT, CDR2 YYREEE (reference sequence). The CDR3 is 18 amino acids. V was clipped by 0 bases and J by 4 bases; unmatched bases: 12.

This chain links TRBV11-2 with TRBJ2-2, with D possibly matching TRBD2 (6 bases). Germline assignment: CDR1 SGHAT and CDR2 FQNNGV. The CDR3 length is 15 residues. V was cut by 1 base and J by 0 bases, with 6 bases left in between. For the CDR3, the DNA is TGTGCCAGCAGCTTAGGGACTACGAACACCGGGGAGCTGTTTTTT. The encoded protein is CASSLGTTNTGELFF.

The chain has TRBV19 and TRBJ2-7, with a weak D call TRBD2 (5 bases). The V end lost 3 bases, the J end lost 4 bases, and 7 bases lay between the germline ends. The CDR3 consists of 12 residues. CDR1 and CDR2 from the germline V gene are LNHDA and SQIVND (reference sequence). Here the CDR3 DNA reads TGTGCCAGTAGTATTCCGGGGTACGAGCAGTACTTC. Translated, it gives CASSIPGYEQYF.